This TCR beta chain was sequenced during a study of PD-1 blockade in mismatch repair-deficient tumors. Study-wide findings and caveats: Tumor-resident clones, often absent from pretreatment blood, expanded after pembrolizumab and then contracted.

TCRdb's table, derived via immunoSEQ multiplex PCR, lists solely in-frame clones and lacks some. The sample includes about 51,000 clones, approximately 78% of them seen just once. Every patient had mismatch repair deficiency by PCR or immunohistochemistry. The TCR-sequenced patients were three responders to pembrolizumab. Germline V lookup: CDR1 PRHDT, CDR2 FYEKMQ (reference sequence). This CDR3 has 16 amino acids. J lost 3 bases, V lost 5 bases, and 9 bases had no gene match. About this clone: Its specificity is unknown.

The chain combines TRBV13 with TRBJ2-1; TRBD2 aligns across 8 bases. This receptor was identified in an adult with mismatch repair-deficient cancer. The sample consisted of peripheral blood, taken 4 weeks after starting pembrolizumab. The CDR3 DNA is TGTGCCAGCAGCCGTCGGGAAGCGGGAGTCTACAATGAGCAGTTCTTC. Translated, it gives CASSRREAGVYNEQFF.